This T cell receptor (beta chain) was captured in a study of T cell repertoires in cytomegalovirus infection. Study-wide context: Through public TCR beta signatures, both CMV infection and matching HLA type were indicated.

This CDR3 contains 13 residues. Trimming stripped 7 bases from V and 4 bases from J, with 10 bases between. CDR1 is MNHEY, CDR2 SMNVEV, per germline (reference sequence). Study outcomes and limitations: In two of eight donors, the top clonotype was HLA-C-restricted CMV-specific.

From the reads, TCRdb called clonotypes with MiXCR, one entry per CDR3 protein. The data contain about 150,000 distinct CDR3 sequences, roughly 32% of them singletons. As for this clonotype: Its antigen is currently unknown.

The receptor was isolated from a human donor in good health (CMV status not recorded). Some clones in this sample may be carry-over from other donors' samples. This sequence joins TRBV27 and TRBJ2-2; D possibly corresponds to TRBD2 (6 bases). The material was CD8+ T cells from cultured PBMCs, obtained from culture after CMV antigen stimulation. CDR3 amino acids: CASTRGATGELFF. CDR3 sequence (DNA): TGTGCCAGCACGCGGGGTGCCACCGGGGAGCTGTTTTTT.